What follows are 21 T cell receptor beta chains derived from one specimen sequenced in a study of monozygotic twins with inflammatory bowel disease. TCRdb re-analyzed the 5' RACE reads; it lists each CDR3 protein once, without DNA. Seen in this sample are some 300,000 distinct CDR3 sequences; the ten most common clones hold about 5%. Sequencing was performed on blood. The receptor source for this set is a human donor with ulcerative colitis or Crohn's disease, or a healthy co-twin of an affected twin (not recorded which).

V usage is TRBV20-1 and J usage is TRBJ2-5; with no DNA, the TCRdb D assignment of TRBD1 cannot be verified. Germline assignment: CDR1 DFQATT and CDR2 SNEGSKA (reference sequence). The CDR3 has 14 residues. The CDR3 reads CSGLGGRVGETQYF.

The chain carries TRBV6-2 or TRBV6-3 and TRBJ2-7. The length of the CDR3 is 11 residues. CDR1 and CDR2 (germline): MNHEY, SVGEGT. CDR3 residues: CASRVVYEQYF.

V and J are TRBV5-1 and TRBJ2-2; TCRdb's D call, TRBD1, is unchecked because there is no DNA. Per the germline V gene, CDR1 is SGHRS and CDR2 is YFSETQ. This CDR3 has 16 residues. This CDR3 reads CASSLISRDHTGELFF. Supplemented by reference TRBV5-1 and TRBJ2-2, the full variable domain reads KAGVTQTPRYLIKTRGQQVTLSCSPISGHRSVSWYQQTPGQGLQFLFEYFSETQRNKGNFPGRFSGRQFSNSRSEMNVSTLELGDSALYLCASSLISRDHTGELFFGEGSRLTVL.

The chain couples TRBV6-1 to TRBJ2-1; TCRdb's D gene call, TRBD2, goes unchecked for lack of DNA. The CDR3 has 17 residues. Germline V gene data show CDR1 as MNHNS and CDR2 as SASEGT. The chain's CDR3 is CASSRRLAGGRDNEQFF.

V is TRBV27 and J is TRBJ2-1; there is no DNA to check the TCRdb D call of TRBD1. The germline gives CDR1 MNHEY, CDR2 SMNVEV (reference sequence). The CDR3 is 11 amino acids. The CDR3 is CASSRQNEQFF.

The chain has TRBV11-2 and TRBJ2-1; the D call from TCRdb, TRBD1, cannot be confirmed without DNA. The CDR3 contains 16 residues. From germline, CDR1 is SGHAT and CDR2 FQNNGV. This CDR3 is CASSLKGSGGYNEQFF.

The V gene is TRBV20-1, the J gene TRBJ1-1. Germline lookup yields CDR1 DFQATT and CDR2 SNEGSKA (reference sequence). This CDR3 spans 13 amino acids. Here the CDR3 reads CSASRAGNTEAFF.

The chain employs TRBV7-8 and TRBJ2-4; TCRdb designates TRBD1, a call that cannot be tested without DNA. Germline CDR1 is SGHVS and CDR2 is FQNEAQ. This CDR3 is 13 amino acids long. CDR3 region: CATMGAFGNIQYF.

This CDR3 reads CASSLRQGPNYEQYF. The rearrangement uses TRBV12-3 or TRBV12-4 and TRBJ2-7; TCRdb gives TRBD1 as the D gene, but with no DNA this cannot be confirmed. The CDR3 covers 15 residues.

The chain combines TRBV4-3 with TRBJ1-5; TCRdb lists TRBD1, though no DNA is available to test this call. The germline CDR1 and CDR2 sequences are LGHNA and YSLEER. CDR3 length equals 15 residues. The CDR3 here is CASSQDPGAYQPQHF.

This chain connects TRBV5-5 to TRBJ2-1; the D call of TRBD1 rests on TCRdb alone, since no DNA is present to check it. Germline CDR1 and CDR2: SGHKS and YYEKEE (reference sequence). The CDR3 is made up of 14 amino acids. CDR3 residues: CASSLVGGGDEQFF. The whole variable domain, remainder taken from reference TRBV5-5 and TRBJ2-1, is DAGVTQSPTHLIKTRGQQVTLRCSPISGHKSVSWYQQVLGQGPQFIFQYYEKEERGRGNFPDRFSARQFPNYSSELNVNALLLGDSALYLCASSLVGGGDEQFFGPGTRLTVL.

The chain links TRBV5-5 to TRBJ1-1; the TRBD1 assignment by TCRdb is unverifiable without DNA. This CDR3 has 15 amino acids. The germline CDR1 and CDR2 sequences are SGHKS and YYEKEE (reference sequence). The CDR3 region is CASRPPRGRGTEAFF. The whole variable domain, filled in from reference TRBV5-5 and TRBJ1-1, reads DAGVTQSPTHLIKTRGQQVTLRCSPISGHKSVSWYQQVLGQGPQFIFQYYEKEERGRGNFPDRFSARQFPNYSSELNVNALLLGDSALYLCASRPPRGRGTEAFFGQGTRLTVV.

The rearrangement links TRBV5-1 to TRBJ2-3. The CDR3 sequence is 13 residues long. CDR1 and CDR2 (germline): SGHRS, YFSETQ. The CDR3 is CASSKNRQDTQYF.

The chain uses TRBV3-1 and TRBJ1-3. CDR3 size: 15 residues. The germline gives CDR1 LGHDT, CDR2 YNNKEL (reference sequence). The CDR3 is CASSQGVAYGNTIYF. Based on the CDR3 plus reference TRBV3-1 and TRBJ1-3, the full variable domain is DTAVSQTPKYLVTQMGNDKSIKCEQNLGHDTMYWYKQDSKKFLKIMFSYNNKELIINETVPNRFSPKSPDKAHLNLHINSLELGDSAVYFCASSQGVAYGNTIYFGEGSWLTVV.

The chain is built from TRBV6-2 or TRBV6-3 and TRBJ2-1; TCRdb indicates TRBD2, and absent DNA this call remains unverified. Germline CDR1 MNHEY, CDR2 SVGEGT. The CDR3 consists of 13 residues. The CDR3 sequence: CASRPVGDLAQFF.

This chain uses TRBV7-2 with TRBJ2-5; the D call from TCRdb, TRBD2, cannot be confirmed without DNA. Looked up from germline, CDR1 is SGHTA and CDR2 is FQGNSA. This CDR3 is 15 amino acids long. This CDR3 reads CASSPPLAGRETQYF.

The chain has TRBV10-3 and TRBJ2-1; there is no DNA to check the TCRdb D call of TRBD2. The CDR3 contains 14 residues. The germline gives CDR1 ENHRY, CDR2 SYGVKD. The CDR3 here is CAIRLAGGDNEQFF.

The chain couples TRBV11-2 to TRBJ2-7; lacking DNA, the TRBD1 call made by TCRdb goes unchecked. Looked up from germline, CDR1 is SGHAT and CDR2 is FQNNGV. The CDR3 totals 17 residues. The CDR3 region is CASSFGRESISYYEQYF.

This rearrangement joins TRBV7-2 to TRBJ1-5. The germline V gene has CDR1 SGHTA and CDR2 FQGNSA. This CDR3 comprises 14 residues. CDR3: CASGNLAQNQPQHF.

The chain joins TRBV6-5 to TRBJ2-3; TCRdb indicates TRBD1, and absent DNA this call remains unverified. Per the germline V gene, CDR1 is MNHEY and CDR2 is SVGAGI. This CDR3 comprises 12 residues. The CDR3 here is CASSPGQGTQYF.

The chain recombines TRBV12-3 or TRBV12-4 with TRBJ2-3. CDR3 length equals 13 residues. The CDR3 loop is CASSRLSTDTQYF.